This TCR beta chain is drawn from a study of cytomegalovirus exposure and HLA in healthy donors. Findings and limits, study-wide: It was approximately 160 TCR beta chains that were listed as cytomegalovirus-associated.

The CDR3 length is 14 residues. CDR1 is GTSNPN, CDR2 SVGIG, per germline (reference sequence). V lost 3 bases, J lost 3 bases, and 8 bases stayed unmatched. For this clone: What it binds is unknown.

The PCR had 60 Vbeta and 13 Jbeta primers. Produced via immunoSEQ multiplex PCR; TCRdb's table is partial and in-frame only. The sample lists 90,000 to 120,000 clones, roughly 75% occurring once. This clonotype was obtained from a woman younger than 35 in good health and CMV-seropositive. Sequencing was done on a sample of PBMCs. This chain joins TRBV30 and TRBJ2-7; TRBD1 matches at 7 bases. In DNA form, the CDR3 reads TGTGCCTGGAGCCTTTGGGACAGATTCTACGAGCAGTACTTC. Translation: CAWSLWDRFYEQYF.